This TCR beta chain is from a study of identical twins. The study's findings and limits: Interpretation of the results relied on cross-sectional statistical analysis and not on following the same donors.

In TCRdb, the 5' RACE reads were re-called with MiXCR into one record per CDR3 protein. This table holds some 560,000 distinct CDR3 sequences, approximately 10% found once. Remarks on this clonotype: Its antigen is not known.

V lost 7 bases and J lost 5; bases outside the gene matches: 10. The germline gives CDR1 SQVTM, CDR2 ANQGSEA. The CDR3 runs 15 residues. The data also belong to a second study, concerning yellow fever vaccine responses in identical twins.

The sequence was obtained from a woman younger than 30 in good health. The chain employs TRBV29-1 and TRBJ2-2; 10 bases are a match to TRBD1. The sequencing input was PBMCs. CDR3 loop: CSARTGGLETGELFF. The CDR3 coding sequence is TGCAGCGCCCGGACAGGGGGGCTCGAAACCGGGGAGCTGTTTTTT.